Below, one T cell receptor (beta chain) is given with its context. The antigen is unknown. The data stem from a study of cytomegalovirus exposure and HLA in healthy donors. Overall study findings and caveats: Most TCRs appeared rarely, but some public TCRs recurred in many donors. A few V segments could not be told apart, such as TRBV6-2 and TRBV6-3, and were left out.

The PCR was carried out with 60 Vbeta primers and 13 Jbeta primers. The protocol was immunoSEQ multiplex PCR, while the TCRdb copy is restricted to in-frame clones and leaves out a portion. The sample yields 150,000 or so clones, roughly 80% seen once. All donors participated as healthy donors of bone marrow. Germline loops: CDR1 SNHLY, CDR2 FYNNEI. CDR3 size: 14 residues. The V and J ends lost 10 bases and 4 bases respectively, with 19 bases between them. Source material: PBMCs. V is TRBV2 and J is TRBJ2-5, with D maybe TRBD1 (7 bases). The sequence was obtained from a female donor in good health and CMV-seronegative. CDR3 sequence reads: CATAVQGRGETQYF. The CDR3 coding sequence is TGTGCCACAGCGGTACAGGGGCGGGGAGAGACCCAGTACTTC.